The 32 T cell receptor beta chains presented below share a single source sample, sequenced in a study of sequential checkpoint blockade in melanoma. Treatment in this sample: randomized to nivolumab then ipilimumab (arm A) or the reverse (arm B). The data were produced by immunoSEQ multiplex PCR, yet TCRdb's version contains in-frame clones alone and is incomplete. The sample contains 8,500 to 9,500 clones, approximately 81% of which appear only once. The sample here was CD8+ T cells sorted from blood (inferred from file names), taken from a patient given nivolumab and ipilimumab in sequence. The receptors stem from a human donor with melanoma.

The V call is TRBV4-2, the J call TRBJ2-3, with D possibly TRBD2 on 6 matching bases. The V and J ends lost 0 bases and 4 bases respectively, with 14 bases between them. The CDR3 loop spans 16 amino acids. The germline V gene has CDR1 LGHNA and CDR2 YNFKEQ. CDR3 region: CASSQEPGEGSDTQYF. In nucleotides, the CDR3 is TGTGCCAGCAGCCAAGAGCCGGGAGAGGGGTCAGATACGCAGTATTTT.

CDR3 residues: CASSPGGGTEAFF. DNA of the CDR3: TGTGCCAGCAGCCCAGGGGGCGGCACTGAAGCTTTCTTT. This chain links TRBV2 with TRBJ1-1; the match to TRBD1 covers 8 bases. Germline V CDR1 and CDR2: SNHLY, FYNNEI. This CDR3 spans 13 amino acids. Trimming removed 6 bases from V and 4 bases from J; junction bases left unmatched: 4.

V usage is TRBV6-4 and J usage is TRBJ2-5, with 9 nucleotides matching TRBD1. The CDR3 loop spans 13 amino acids. Looked up from germline, CDR1 is MRHNA and CDR2 is SNTAGT. The J segment lost 5 bases and the V segment lost 5 bases, leaving 3 bases of the junction unmatched. CDR3 in amino acids: CASSRGTGETQYF. CDR3 coding DNA: TGTGCCAGCAGTAGAGGGACAGGGGAGACCCAGTACTTC.

The table lists this clone with a few counts. Here the CDR3 reads CASSGRLAGEVYNEQFF. The CDR3 DNA reads TGTGCCAGCAGCGGTCGACTAGCGGGGGAGGTTTACAATGAGCAGTTCTTC. The chain combines TRBV13 with TRBJ2-1; 12 bases line up with TRBD2. Trimming removed 5 bases from V and 4 bases from J; junction bases left unmatched: 9. The V gene's germline CDR1 is PRHDT and CDR2 FYEKMQ (reference sequence). This CDR3 is 17 amino acids long.

This clone was detected once. The chain joins TRBV9 to TRBJ2-1; 11 bases agree with TRBD2. The CDR3 loop spans 15 amino acids. V was clipped by 0 bases and J by 8 bases; unmatched bases: 4. Per the germline V gene, CDR1 is SGDLS and CDR2 is YYNGEE. The CDR3 nucleotides are TGTGCCAGCAGCGTAGCTAGCGGGGGGTTCGATGAGCAGTTCTTC. Its protein product is CASSVASGGFDEQFF. Drawing the rest from reference TRBV9 and TRBJ2-1, the complete variable domain is DSGVTQTPKHLITATGQRVTLRCSPRSGDLSVYWYQQSLDQGLQFLIQYYNGEERAKGNILERFSAQQFPDLHSELNLSSLELGDSALYFCASSVASGGFDEQFFGPGTRLTVL.

The rearrangement uses TRBV6-4 and TRBJ2-3; the D is unclear. Germline V gives CDR1 MRHNA, CDR2 SNTAGT. The CDR3 has 14 amino acids. The V end lost 2 bases, the J end lost 0 bases, and 6 bases lay between the germline ends. CDR3 residues: CASSDGPSTDTQYF. The CDR3 nucleotides read TGTGCCAGCAGTGACGGCCCGAGCACAGATACGCAGTATTTT.

V and J are TRBV7-9 and TRBJ2-5, with D possibly being TRBD1 (6 bases). Trimming took off 5 bases at V and 3 bases at J, with 10 bases between the two ends. The CDR3 is 13 amino acids. Germline CDR1 and CDR2: SEHNR and FQNEAQ (reference sequence). CDR3 in amino acids: CASSPPGEETQYF. DNA for the CDR3: TGTGCCAGCAGCCCCCCAGGGGAAGAGACCCAGTACTTC.

This clone appeared a few times. The rearrangement links TRBV5-5 to TRBJ1-4; tentatively, D is TRBD1 (6 bases). Trimming shortened V by 1 base and J by 7 bases, and 11 bases separated the two germline ends. This CDR3 is 14 amino acids long. Looked up from germline, CDR1 is SGHKS and CDR2 is YYEKEE (reference sequence). The CDR3 reads CASSLTGFVEKLFF. DNA for the CDR3: TGTGCCAGCAGCTTGACAGGGTTTGTTGAAAAACTGTTTTTT.

This chain uses TRBV4-2 with TRBJ1-2; D call uncertain. CDR1 LGHNA and CDR2 YNFKEQ come from the germline V gene. This CDR3 has 15 amino acids. Trimming pared 0 bases from V and 0 bases from J, leaving 8 bases between. The CDR3 spells CASSQERFTNYGYTF. DNA of the CDR3: TGTGCCAGCAGCCAAGAGCGGTTTACTAACTATGGCTACACCTTC.

The rearrangement uses TRBV6-4 and TRBJ2-7; 7 positions match TRBD1. Germline values: CDR1 MRHNA, CDR2 SNTAGT. Trimming cost V 5 bases and J 5 bases; bases outside gene matches: 12. The CDR3 length is 15 residues. CDR3 in amino acids: CASSYPPDRAHEQYF. Here the CDR3 DNA reads TGTGCCAGCAGTTACCCCCCCGACAGGGCCCACGAGCAGTACTTC.

V and J are TRBV30 and TRBJ2-7; TRBD1 might be the D (6 bases). Trimming took off 3 bases at V and 0 bases at J, with 12 bases between the two ends. CDR3 size: 14 residues. The germline V gene encodes CDR1 GTSNPN and CDR2 SVGIG (reference sequence). CDR3 region: CAWRPGHNSYEQYF. In DNA, the CDR3 is TGTGCCTGGAGACCGGGACATAACTCCTACGAGCAGTACTTC.

This clone has only one observation. This sequence joins TRBV4-1 and TRBJ1-1; D remains ambiguous. Germline assignment: CDR1 MGHRA and CDR2 YSYEKL. Trimming pared 3 bases from V and 0 bases from J, leaving 8 bases between. This CDR3 comprises 14 residues. CDR3 amino acids: CASSQRTVNTEAFF. CDR3 DNA: TGCGCCAGCAGCCAGCGCACAGTGAACACTGAAGCTTTCTTT.

The chain combines TRBV6-4 with TRBJ2-1; 10 bases fit TRBD2. The J segment lost 4 bases and the V segment lost 2 bases, leaving 2 bases of the junction unmatched. Germline assignment: CDR1 MRHNA and CDR2 SNTAGT. The CDR3 contains 15 residues. The CDR3 coding sequence is TGTGCCAGCAGTGACCTAGCGGGAGATTACAATGAGCAGTTCTTC. The encoded protein is CASSDLAGDYNEQFF.

This clone has just a few counts. The chain recombines TRBV4-1 with TRBJ2-7, with D possibly TRBD2 on 7 matching bases. CDR1 is MGHRA, CDR2 YSYEKL, per germline. The CDR3 has 16 amino acids. V dropped 0 bases and J dropped 9 bases, with 21 bases sitting between them. The CDR3 is CASSQDLELGAGVQYF. CDR3 bases: TGCGCCAGCAGCCAAGATCTGGAGTTGGGGGCGGGAGTGCAGTACTTC.

To note about this clone: Other DNA sequences within the sample encode an identical CDR3. The chain is built from TRBV7-2 and TRBJ2-7, with 8 bases aligning to TRBD1. The CDR3 runs 14 residues. Germline values: CDR1 SGHTA, CDR2 FQGNSA. The J segment lost 2 bases and the V segment lost 5 bases, leaving 5 bases of the junction unmatched. The DNA for the CDR3 is TGTGCCAGCAGCCCGCCAGGGGGCACCTACGAGCAGTACTTC. It specifies CASSPPGGTYEQYF. The full variable domain, with the rest looked up from reference TRBV7-2 and TRBJ2-7, is GAGVSQSPSNKVTEKGKDVELRCDPISGHTALYWYRQSLGQGLEFLIYFQGNSAPDKSGLPSDRFSAERTGGSVSTLTIQRTQQEDSAVYLCASSPPGGTYEQYFGPGTRLTVT.

This chain joins TRBV4-3 and TRBJ2-1, with D unresolved. Between the trimmed V and J ends, which lost 3 bases and 9 bases, there was a span of 21 bases. Germline V gives CDR1 LGHNA, CDR2 YSLEER. The CDR3 is made up of 16 amino acids. CDR3 nucleotides: TGCGCCAGCAGCCATACCGAGCCGGGTGCTGTCGGTGAGCAGTTCTTC. It specifies CASSHTEPGAVGEQFF.

This clone counts as large. The chain is built from TRBV6-4 and TRBJ2-6, with 7 bases that match TRBD2. Germline CDR1 and CDR2: MRHNA and SNTAGT. The CDR3 is 17 residues long. Trimming took 0 bases from V and 0 from J; bases not matched to a gene: 2. The CDR3 sequence: CASSDSGGGSGANVLTF. The DNA of the CDR3 is TGTGCCAGCAGTGACTCTGGGGGGGGCTCTGGGGCCAACGTCCTGACTTTC.

This clone has more than one count but fewer than ten. The V call is TRBV25-1, the J call TRBJ2-1, with 10 bases lining up with TRBD2. From germline, CDR1 is MGHDK and CDR2 SYGVNS. V was clipped by 8 bases and J by 7 bases; unmatched bases: 8. CDR3 length: 14 amino acids. CDR3 DNA sequence: TGTGCCAGCCAGAGCGGGGGGGCTTTAAATGAGCAGTTCTTC. Amino acid sequence: CASQSGGALNEQFF.

The V call is TRBV5-1, the J call TRBJ2-7, with D possibly being TRBD2 (6 bases). The CDR3 runs 17 residues. V was trimmed by 2 bases and J by 4 bases, leaving 22 bases between them. Germline V gene data show CDR1 as SGHRS and CDR2 as YFSETQ. The CDR3 DNA follows: TGCGCCAGCAGCTTAGGAATTGGACCGGGACTGACATACGAGCAGTACTTC. Amino acid sequence: CASSLGIGPGLTYEQYF.

This chain uses TRBV11-1 with TRBJ2-7; no definite D call. This CDR3 comprises 14 residues. The germline V gene has CDR1 SGHAT and CDR2 FQDESV (reference sequence). The V end lost 5 bases, the J end lost 4 bases, and 15 bases lay between the germline ends. CDR3 protein: CASSLTSFEYEQYF. The CDR3 coding sequence is TGTGCCAGCAGCCTCACTTCCTTCGAGTACGAGCAGTACTTC.

This rearrangement joins TRBV14 to TRBJ2-1, with 15 bases lining up with TRBD2. This CDR3 is built from 20 residues. After removal of 3 bases from V and 6 bases from J, the junction contained 15 bases not matched to a gene. Germline assignment: CDR1 SGHDN and CDR2 FVKESK. CDR3 in amino acids: CASSHTDSSWTSGRVNEQFF. The DNA of the CDR3 is TGTGCCAGCAGCCATACTGACAGTTCCTGGACTAGCGGGAGGGTCAATGAGCAGTTCTTC.

This clone was observed a few times. The chain uses TRBV19 and TRBJ2-1; D not certain. CDR3 length: 11 residues. CDR1 and CDR2 (germline): LNHDA, SQIVND (reference sequence). Deletions cut 7 bases from V and 3 bases from J, with 4 bases between. CDR3 region: CASIYYNEQFF. The CDR3 DNA reads as TGTGCCAGTATTTACTACAATGAGCAGTTCTTC.

The chain couples TRBV5-6 to TRBJ1-1; the D is unclear. Germline V gene data show CDR1 as SGHDT and CDR2 as YYEEEE. The ends were cut back, 0 bases at V and 10 bases at J, with 25 bases in the middle. The CDR3 runs to 17 residues. In DNA, the CDR3 is TGTGCCAGCAGCTTGGATTTGTTAGCGGAAAGATGCGGTGGAGCTTTCTTT. It translates to CASSLDLLAERCGGAFF.

The chain carries TRBV19 and TRBJ2-5, with 7 bases matching TRBD1. The J call could be wrong; TRBJ2-7 is a better fit for the DNA end. This CDR3 is 13 amino acids long. Germline V gene lookup returns CDR1 LNHDA and CDR2 SQIVND (reference sequence). DNA for the CDR3: TGTGCCAGTAGTATTGGACAGGCTTACGAGCAGTACTTC. Its translation: CASSIGQAYEQYF.

The chain carries TRBV9 and TRBJ1-5, with a tentative D call TRBD1 (5 bases). V lost 0 bases to trimming and J lost 4 bases, with 11 bases between them. Germline-derived CDR1 and CDR2 are SGDLS and YYNGEE. The CDR3 loop spans 15 amino acids. The CDR3 DNA sequence: TGTGCCAGCAGCGTAGAAGACAGTTGGAATCAGCCCCAGCATTTT. This codes for CASSVEDSWNQPQHF.

The chain carries TRBV30 and TRBJ2-7; no clear D gene. CDR1 and CDR2 from the germline V gene are GTSNPN and SVGIG (reference sequence). Trimming took 0 bases from V and 3 from J, leaving 15 bases between them. The CDR3 sequence is 15 residues long. The chain's CDR3 is CAWSVRDSNIYEQYF. In DNA, the CDR3 is TGTGCCTGGAGTGTACGTGACTCGAACATCTACGAGCAGTACTTC. Full variable domain (remainder filled in from reference TRBV30 and TRBJ2-7): SQTIHQWPATLVQPVGSPLSLECTVEGTSNPNLYWYRQAAGRGLQLLFYSVGIGQISSEVPQNLSASRPQDRQFILSSKKLLLSDSGFYLCAWSVRDSNIYEQYFGPGTRLTVT.

This chain links TRBV6-5 with TRBJ2-1, with a possible D match to TRBD2 (7 bases). Looked up from germline, CDR1 is MNHEY and CDR2 is SVGAGI. This CDR3 contains 13 residues. Trimming removed 2 bases at V and 13 bases at J, with 15 bases between. The CDR3 DNA is TGTGCCAGCAGTTACGGGGGGAGGGGGTATCAGTTCTTC. This gives the protein CASSYGGRGYQFF.

The chain recombines TRBV7-9 with TRBJ2-1; 7 bases agree with TRBD1. The CDR3 spans 15 residues. Trimming removed 6 bases from V and 8 bases from J; junction bases left unmatched: 13. The germline CDR1 and CDR2 sequences are SEHNR and FQNEAQ (reference sequence). The CDR3 DNA is TGTGCCAGCAGGAAGGGACAGCCCCGTGTCCATGAGCAGTTCTTC. It specifies CASRKGQPRVHEQFF.

J is TRBJ2-1 and V is TRBV6-4, with 10 bases fitting TRBD2. CDR3 length: 17 amino acids. J was trimmed by 0 bases and V by 3 bases; bases with no gene match: 5. CDR1 and CDR2 from the germline V gene are MRHNA and SNTAGT. This CDR3 is CASSEAAGGSSYNEQFF. The DNA for the CDR3 is TGTGCCAGCAGTGAGGCAGCGGGAGGGAGCTCCTACAATGAGCAGTTCTTC.

The chain joins TRBV6-5 to TRBJ1-1; TRBD1 matches 7 bases. After removal of 0 bases from V and 3 bases from J, the junction contained 7 bases not matched to a gene. The germline V gene encodes CDR1 MNHEY and CDR2 SVGAGI. There are 16 residues in the CDR3. The CDR3 reads CASSYSSDDRDTEAFF. Written as DNA, the CDR3 is TGTGCCAGCAGTTACTCATCCGACGACAGGGACACTGAAGCTTTCTTT.

The chain links TRBV27 to TRBJ2-5, with D unresolved. V lost 5 bases to trimming and J lost 4 bases, with 5 bases between them. Germline CDR1 and CDR2: MNHEY and SMNVEV (reference sequence). The CDR3 covers 11 residues. Here the CDR3 DNA reads TGTGCCAGCAGTCCCCGAGAGACCCAGTACTTC. Protein sequence: CASSPRETQYF.

The V call is TRBV30, the J call TRBJ2-3; maybe TRBD2 (6 bases). The germline V gene encodes CDR1 GTSNPN and CDR2 SVGIG (reference sequence). The V end lost 0 bases, the J end lost 6 bases, and 10 bases lay between the germline ends. The CDR3 extends over 13 amino acids. The CDR3 is CAWSVTSWDTQYF. The CDR3 nucleotides are TGTGCCTGGAGTGTGACTAGTTGGGATACGCAGTATTTT.